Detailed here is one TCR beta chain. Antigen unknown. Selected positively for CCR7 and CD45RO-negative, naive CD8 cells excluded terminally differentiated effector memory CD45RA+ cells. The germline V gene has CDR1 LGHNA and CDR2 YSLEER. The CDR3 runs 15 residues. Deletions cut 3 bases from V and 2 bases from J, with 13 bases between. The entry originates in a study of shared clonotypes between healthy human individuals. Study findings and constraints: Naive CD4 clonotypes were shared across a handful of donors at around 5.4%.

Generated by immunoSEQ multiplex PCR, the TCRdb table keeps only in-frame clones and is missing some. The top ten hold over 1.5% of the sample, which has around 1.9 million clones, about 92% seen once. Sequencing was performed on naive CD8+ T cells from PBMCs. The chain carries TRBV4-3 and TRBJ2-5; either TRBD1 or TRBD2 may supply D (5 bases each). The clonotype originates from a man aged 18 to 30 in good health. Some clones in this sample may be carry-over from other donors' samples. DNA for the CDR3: TGCGCCAGCAGCCAGGGACGGGTGGGACAAGAGACCCAGTACTTC. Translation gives CASSQGRVGQETQYF.